A selection of T cell receptor beta chains follows, all from one sample in a study of control samples from healthy donors and cancer patients. Libraries were prepared by immunoSEQ multiplex PCR; TCRdb keeps only in-frame clonotypes and omits some of them. Found here are some 70,000 clones, over 80% of them singletons; the top ten hold approximately 15%. Specimen: blood. The receptors shown here come from a man in his fifties or sixties in good health. Each CDR3 is given without its conserved first and last residue. Each record gives: J gene, V gene, CDR3 protein.

TRBJ2-6	TRBV6-5	ASQLSGANVLT
TRBJ2-4	TRBV18	ASSPPTGGGIQY
TRBJ1-1	TRBV21-1	ASSPRDLNTEAF
TRBJ1-2	TRBV30	AWSVSIPGYT
TRBJ2-1	TRBV7-9	ASRRREGRGSYNEQF
TRBJ1-2	TRBV13	ASRLDRGGYT
TRBJ2-3	TRBV18	ASSPADTQY
TRBJ2-1	TRBV7-2	ASSRKGANEQF
TRBJ2-5	TRBV13	ASSLGRAGVSETQY
TRBJ2-7	TRBV6-1	ASSEWQDDEQY
TRBJ2-2	TRBV7-2	ASSKNGGASTGELF
TRBJ2-5	TRBV28	ASSLLPGQETQY
TRBJ2-2	TRBV6-5	ASRRQVNTGELF
TRBJ2-1	TRBV12-3/TRBV12-4	ASSSQVPNEQF
TRBJ2-2	TRBV19	ASSIVWTGNTGELF
TRBJ1-2	TRBV25-1	ASSDWGLFSGYT
TRBJ2-4	TRBV4-2	ASSQGVRDREDIQY
TRBJ2-1	TRBV19	ASALVSTGLADYNEQF
TRBJ2-3	TRBV10-3	AISGVAGIDTQY
TRBJ1-3	TRBV3-1/TRBV3-2	ASSQVAGNTIY
TRBJ2-3	TRBV14	ASSQEVGWDTQY
TRBJ2-7	TRBV19	ASSTDQQGVTPYEQY
TRBJ1-4	TRBV6-5	ASSYTTGPNEKLF
TRBJ2-1	TRBV4-1	ASSQGLAFSDEQF
TRBJ1-1	TRBV12-3/TRBV12-4	ASMLGGQGEAF
TRBJ2-1	TRBV7-2	ASSLTSYNEQF
TRBJ1-2	TRBV6-6	ASSLTDNYGYT
TRBJ2-5	TRBV5-1	ASSLVSQSQETQY
TRBJ2-7	TRBV19	ASRSPAAPGDEQY
TRBJ1-5	TRBV13	ASSKDRNQPQH
TRBJ1-5	TRBV19	ASRPRTGSHYSNQPQH
TRBJ2-6	TRBV28	ASTQHPSGANVLT
TRBJ1-5	TRBV10-3	AISEGRVGGNQPQH
TRBJ1-1	TRBV18	ASSPDRGMNTEAF
TRBJ1-1	TRBV30	AWSAALEAF
TRBJ1-6	TRBV25-1	ASSDQGSPLH
TRBJ1-2	TRBV7-9	ASSLDSRRIYGYT
TRBJ1-3	TRBV7-3	ASSLGPSSGNTIY
TRBJ2-4	TRBV20-1	SASRTDVPKNIQY
TRBJ2-1	TRBV2	ASRLDRGGGGEQF
TRBJ2-1	TRBV11-3	ASSRGRPEDNEQF
TRBJ2-1	TRBV4-1	ASSPETGLSYNEQF
TRBJ2-2	TRBV11-2	ASSLVGTGELF
TRBJ2-2	TRBV5-1	ASSADFTGELF
TRBJ2-3	TRBV18	ASSPRAGADTQY
TRBJ1-5	TRBV24-1	ATSGLGGSRTGIFSNQPQH
TRBJ2-1	TRBV11-2	ASSLAPSSYNEQF
TRBJ2-3	TRBV7-9	ASSLRGRGDTQY
TRBJ2-1	TRBV11-1	ASSLVRTSLNEQF
TRBJ2-3	TRBV6-5	ASRAGVYGTDTQY
TRBJ1-5	TRBV29-1	SARTGNNQPQH
TRBJ1-2	TRBV4-3	ASSQVAGVGYGYT
TRBJ2-3	TRBV5-4	ASSLEGASVRGTDTQY